Given below is one T cell receptor beta chain in context. The antigen remains undetermined. The data belong to a study of T cells in Graves' hyperthyroidism and ophthalmopathy. The CDR3 has 14 residues. Looked up from germline, CDR1 is SGHVT and CDR2 is SQSDAQ. Trimming pared 3 bases from V and 3 bases from J, leaving 11 bases between. The CDR3 regions of TCR beta were amplified from RNA transcripts. During a first-round RT-PCR of the TCR CDR3, the HTBI primer set was used. TCRdb re-called the multiplex PCR reads with MiXCR, one entry per CDR3 protein. The sample lists roughly 570,000 distinct CDR3 sequences, 40% to 55% occurring once. The study's findings and limits: In the blood, most expanded thyroid clonotypes above 0.001 appeared as well.

Over 18 months, lack of ophthalmopathy progression marked Graves' hyperthyroidism as stable. Sequenced material: peripheral blood or thyroid tissue (not recorded which). The V and J genes are TRBV7-4 and TRBJ1-1; a possible D gene is TRBD1 (5 bases). This receptor was taken from a woman in her late teens or twenties with Graves' hyperthyroidism. CDR3 sequence (DNA): TGTGCCAGCAGCTTGCGGACAACTTACACTGAAGCTTTCTTT. Its protein product is CASSLRTTYTEAFF.